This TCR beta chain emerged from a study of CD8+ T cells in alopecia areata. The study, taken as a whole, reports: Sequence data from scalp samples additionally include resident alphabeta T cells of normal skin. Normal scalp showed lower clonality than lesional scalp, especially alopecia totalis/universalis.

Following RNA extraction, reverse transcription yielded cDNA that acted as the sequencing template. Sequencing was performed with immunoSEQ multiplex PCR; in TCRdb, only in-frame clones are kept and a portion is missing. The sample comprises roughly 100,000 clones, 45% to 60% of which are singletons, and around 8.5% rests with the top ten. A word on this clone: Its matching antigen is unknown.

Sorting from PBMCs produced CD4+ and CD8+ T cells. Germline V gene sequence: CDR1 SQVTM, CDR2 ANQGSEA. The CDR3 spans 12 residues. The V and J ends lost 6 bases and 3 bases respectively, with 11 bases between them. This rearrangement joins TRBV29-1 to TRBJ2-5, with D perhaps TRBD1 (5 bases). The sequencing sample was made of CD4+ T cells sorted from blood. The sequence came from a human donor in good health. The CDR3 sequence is CSVSQEEETQYF. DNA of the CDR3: TGCAGCGTCTCACAGGAAGAAGAGACCCAGTACTTC.